The 22 T cell receptor beta chains below all came from one sample that was sequenced in a study of blood T cells in healthy people across ages. Using a J-beta primer mix together with a sample-barcoded 5' primer, a second PCR was run for roughly 6 to 11 cycles. TCRdb independently ran MiXCR on the 5' RACE reads; one entry per CDR3 protein. Among some 760,000 distinct CDR3 sequences listed, around 25% were seen once. These data also featured in a second study, about T cells of mothers and their children.

The sample comprised blood. Every receptor here comes from a boy aged 10-17 years in good health.

This clonotype was seen only a few times. V gene TRBV3-1 combines with J gene TRBJ2-1; 7 bases line up with TRBD1. With 7 bases clipped from V and 8 bases from J, the junction kept 8 bases outside the gene matches. Germline V gene data show CDR1 as LGHDT and CDR2 as YNNKEL (reference sequence). This CDR3 contains 13 residues. The CDR3, as DNA: TGTGCCAGCACCAGGGACAGTTGGCATGAGCAGTTCTTC. It specifies CASTRDSWHEQFF.

V usage is TRBV27 and J usage is TRBJ2-5, with D possibly called TRBD1 or TRBD2 (6 bases each). CDR3 length equals 16 residues. The germline V and J ends were trimmed by 0 bases and 5 bases, with 16 bases remaining between them. Germline CDR1 is MNHEY and CDR2 is SMNVEV (reference sequence). Here the CDR3 reads CASSLSPGALPETQYF. The CDR3 region has the DNA TGTGCCAGCAGTTTATCCCCGGGGGCGCTTCCGGAGACCCAGTACTTC.

V and J are TRBV4-1 and TRBJ1-1; D gene uncertain. The CDR3 has 12 residues. Germline V lookup: CDR1 MGHRA, CDR2 YSYEKL. V was clipped by 7 bases and J by 3 bases, with 9 bases between them. CDR3 bases: TGCGCCAGCAAGGGTTCAGACACTGAAGCTTTCTTT. As protein: CASKGSDTEAFF.

V usage is TRBV4-1 and J usage is TRBJ2-7, with TRBD1 matching 8 bases. J gave up 5 bases and V 1 base, and 7 bases lay outside the gene matches. CDR1 and CDR2 (germline): MGHRA, YSYEKL. CDR3 length: 15 amino acids. This chain's CDR3 is CASSQGWTGSNEQYF. The DNA of the CDR3 is TGCGCCAGCAGCCAAGGCTGGACAGGGAGTAACGAGCAGTACTTC.

The V gene is TRBV20-1, the J gene TRBJ2-3, with 7 bases identical to TRBD2. Looked up from germline, CDR1 is DFQATT and CDR2 is SNEGSKA (reference sequence). Unmatched junction bases numbered 6, after V lost 1 base and J lost 5 bases. The CDR3 runs 14 residues. The CDR3 reads CSARVAGSVDTQYF. The CDR3 nucleotides are TGCAGTGCTAGAGTAGCGGGTTCGGTAGATACGCAGTATTTT.

The chain employs TRBV7-6 and TRBJ2-3, with 8 bases aligning to TRBD2. Trimming cost V 0 bases and J 5 bases; bases outside gene matches: 16. The germline V gene encodes CDR1 SGHVS and CDR2 FNYEAQ. The CDR3 length is 19 residues. The CDR3 coding sequence is TGTGCCAGCAGCTTAGCACCTTATTCGAGCGGGAGTTCCGAAGATACGCAGTATTTT. Its translation: CASSLAPYSSGSSEDTQYF.

This clonotype has more than one count but fewer than ten. V gene TRBV11-2 combines with J gene TRBJ1-1; the match to TRBD1 covers 8 bases. CDR1 is SGHAT and CDR2 is FQNNGV in the germline V gene. The length of the CDR3 is 17 residues. J gave up 3 bases and V 5 bases, and 14 bases lay outside the gene matches. CDR3 DNA: TGTGCCAGCAGCCCCGGTGCAGGGGGCATCGTGGACACTGAAGCTTTCTTT. The encoded protein is CASSPGAGGIVDTEAFF.

About this clonotype itself: This may be a read error: a much more frequent sequence differs by one nucleotide. CDR3 sequence (DNA): TGTGCCAGCAGTTACGGGGACGAGCAGTACTTC. As protein: CASSYGDEQYF. V usage is TRBV6-2 or TRBV6-3 and J usage is TRBJ2-7; no clear D. Trimming pared 2 bases from V and 5 bases from J, leaving 4 bases between. From germline, CDR1 is MNHEY and CDR2 SVGEGT. CDR3 length: 11 residues.

This clonotype was detected only once. The chain is built from TRBV7-2 and TRBJ1-2; D remains unclear. The length of the CDR3 is 15 residues. The V end was cut by 5 bases, the J end by 2 bases, with 15 bases between. The germline V gene has CDR1 SGHTA and CDR2 FQGNSA. The CDR3 sequence is CASSPNFEGNYGYTF. The CDR3 DNA reads TGTGCCAGCAGCCCCAACTTCGAGGGCAACTATGGCTACACCTTC.

The rearrangement uses TRBV27 and TRBJ2-6, with 7 bases that match TRBD1. Germline assignment: CDR1 MNHEY and CDR2 SMNVEV (reference sequence). The CDR3 extends over 15 amino acids. V shed 7 bases, J shed 2 bases, and the junction held 5 bases outside the gene matches. The CDR3 sequence: CASKRTGAGANVLTF. CDR3 sequence (DNA): TGTGCCAGCAAGAGAACAGGGGCTGGGGCCAACGTCCTGACTTTC.

This clonotype was detected a few times. This sequence joins TRBV7-8 and TRBJ1-4; 9 nucleotides match TRBD1. J gave up 8 bases and V 5 bases, and 6 bases lay outside the gene matches. The germline CDR1 and CDR2 sequences are SGHVS and FQNEAQ. This CDR3 comprises 14 residues. DNA of the CDR3: TGTGCCAGCAGCCCGGGGACAGGGAAGGAAAAACTGTTTTTT. This codes for CASSPGTGKEKLFF.

The table lists this clonotype with a few counts. The V and J genes are TRBV29-1 and TRBJ2-1, with D tentatively TRBD2 (5 bases). CDR3 size: 13 residues. Trimming removed 4 bases from V and 2 bases from J, with 9 bases in between. CDR1 and CDR2 (germline): SQVTM, ANQGSEA. The CDR3 bases are TGCAGCGTTGTGCGGGCAACCTACAATGAGCAGTTCTTC. The encoded protein is CSVVRATYNEQFF.

This rearrangement joins TRBV6-1 to TRBJ2-2; D could derive from TRBD1 or TRBD2 (5 bases each). Germline assignment: CDR1 MNHNS and CDR2 SASEGT. Between the trimmed V and J ends, which lost 8 bases and 2 bases, there was a span of 15 bases. The CDR3 has 15 residues. The CDR3 protein is CASRLQAQNTGELFF. The CDR3 bases are TGTGCCAGCCGACTACAGGCGCAAAACACCGGGGAGCTGTTTTTT.

This clonotype was observed a handful of times. The chain has TRBV7-9 and TRBJ2-5, with a possible D match to TRBD1 (6 bases). Matching the DNA end better, TRBJ2-1 makes the J call doubtful. This CDR3 spans 13 amino acids. Germline V gene lookup returns CDR1 SEHNR and CDR2 FQNEAQ (reference sequence). CDR3 sequence (DNA): TGTGCCAGCAGCCCCCGCAGGGGTAATGAGCAGTTCTTC. It translates to CASSPRRGNEQFF.

About this clonotype itself: This may come from a read error, since a much larger clone is one base off. The V gene is TRBV5-5, the J gene TRBJ1-4; the D is unclear. The CDR3 sequence is 13 residues long. CDR1 is SGHKS and CDR2 is YYEKEE in the germline V gene (reference sequence). V lost 8 bases to trimming and J lost 5 bases, with 13 bases between them. CDR3 DNA sequence: TGTGCCAGAAGCGGCAGCTTAAATGAAAAACTGTTTTTT. As protein: CARSGSLNEKLFF.

The gene calls are TRBV20-1 and TRBJ2-5; D unclear. The length of the CDR3 is 13 residues. CDR1 is DFQATT, CDR2 SNEGSKA, per germline (reference sequence). V lost 1 base, J lost 5 bases, and 11 bases lay in between. DNA of the CDR3: TGCAGTGCTAGAGGGCGGTGGGCGGAGACCCAGTACTTC. Translated: CSARGRWAETQYF.

This clonotype was seen once. The CDR3: CASSPIGSPLHF. As DNA, the CDR3 is TGTGCCAGCAGCCCCATTGGGTCACCCCTCCACTTT. This chain joins TRBV3-1 and TRBJ1-6; no definite D call. Trimming cost V 4 bases and J 10 bases, with 8 bases left between them. There are 12 residues in the CDR3. Germline CDR1 LGHDT, CDR2 YNNKEL (reference sequence).

This clonotype appeared a few times. The CDR3 loop reads CASQANQGRKADTQYF. DNA of the CDR3: TGCGCCAGCCAAGCAAACCAGGGGAGGAAAGCAGATACGCAGTATTTT. The V and J genes are TRBV5-1 and TRBJ2-3; either TRBD1 or TRBD2 may fit D (6 bases each). CDR3 length: 16 residues. The V end was cut by 7 bases, the J end by 4 bases, with 22 bases between. Germline V gives CDR1 SGHRS, CDR2 YFSETQ.

This chain links TRBV7-2 with TRBJ2-5, with D maybe TRBD2 (6 bases). Germline V gives CDR1 SGHTA, CDR2 FQGNSA. There are 14 residues in the CDR3. Between the trimmed V and J ends, which lost 5 bases and 5 bases, there was a span of 15 bases. Here the CDR3 DNA reads TGTGCCAGCAGCGCACTGGGCGGGGCCGAGACCCAGTACTTC. Protein: CASSALGGAETQYF.

Only a few counts were recorded for this clonotype. The chain employs TRBV4-3 and TRBJ2-7, with D perhaps matching TRBD1 (6 bases). Trimming took off 2 bases at V and 2 bases at J, with 16 bases between the two ends. CDR3 size: 16 residues. Per the germline V gene, CDR1 is LGHNA and CDR2 is YSLEER. CDR3 sequence: CASSQYYEGETYEQYF. The CDR3 region has the DNA TGCGCCAGCAGCCAATATTACGAGGGGGAAACCTACGAGCAGTACTTC.

The chain is built from TRBV5-1 and TRBJ2-1, with 9 bases that match TRBD2. With V trimmed by 4 bases and J by 3 bases, 8 bases remained unmatched. This CDR3 region has 16 residues. From germline, CDR1 is SGHRS and CDR2 YFSETQ. The CDR3 bases are TGCGCCAGCAGCCCCTCCCCAGCGGGGGGCTACAATGAGCAGTTCTTC. This codes for CASSPSPAGGYNEQFF.

The CDR3 DNA is TGTGCCAGCAGTTCCAGGATCGATTTATTACCCCTCCACTTT. Translated, it gives CASSSRIDLLPLHF. The gene calls are TRBV28 and TRBJ1-6, with unresolved D. Trimming pared 4 bases from V and 12 bases from J, leaving 16 bases between. The CDR3 sequence is 14 residues long. Germline V CDR1 and CDR2: MDHEN, SYDVKM.